This TCR beta chain was sequenced during a study of cytomegalovirus exposure and HLA in healthy donors. General study results and limits: Cytomegalovirus-associated status was assigned to approximately 160 TCR beta chains.

On this clone itself: Its antigen is not known.

The table came from immunoSEQ multiplex PCR; TCRdb's copy has only in-frame clones and leaves some out. The table lists tens of thousands of clones, more than 80% of them singletons. The CDR3 totals 15 residues. The junction had 8 bases not matched to a gene; V was cut back by 4 bases and J by 4 bases. Looked up from germline, CDR1 is SEHNR and CDR2 is FQNEAQ (reference sequence). The TCR originated in a woman younger than 35 in good health and CMV-seronegative. J is TRBJ2-7 and V is TRBV7-9; 9 nucleotides line up with TRBD1. Material: PBMCs. Written as DNA, the CDR3 is TGTGCCAGCAGCTCTTCCGGGACAGGGAGGTACGAGCAGTACTTC. Translating it yields CASSSSGTGRYEQYF. Based on the CDR3 plus reference TRBV7-9 and TRBJ2-7, the full variable domain is DTGVSQNPRHKITKRGQNVTFRCDPISEHNRLYWYRQTLGQGPEFLTYFQNEAQLEKSRLLSDRFSAERPKGSFSTLEIQRTEQGDSAMYLCASSSSGTGRYEQYFGPGTRLTVT.